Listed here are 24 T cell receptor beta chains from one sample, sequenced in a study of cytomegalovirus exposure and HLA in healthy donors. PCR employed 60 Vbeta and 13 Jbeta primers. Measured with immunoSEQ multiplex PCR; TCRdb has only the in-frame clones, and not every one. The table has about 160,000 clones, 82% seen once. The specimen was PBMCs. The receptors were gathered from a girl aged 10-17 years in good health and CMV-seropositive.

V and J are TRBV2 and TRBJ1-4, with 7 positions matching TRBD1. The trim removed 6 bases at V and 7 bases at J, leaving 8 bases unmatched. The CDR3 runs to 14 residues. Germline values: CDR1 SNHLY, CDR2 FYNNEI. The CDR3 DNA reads TGTGCCAGCAGAATAGGGGGCCGGGCTGAAAAACTGTTTTTT. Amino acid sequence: CASRIGGRAEKLFF.

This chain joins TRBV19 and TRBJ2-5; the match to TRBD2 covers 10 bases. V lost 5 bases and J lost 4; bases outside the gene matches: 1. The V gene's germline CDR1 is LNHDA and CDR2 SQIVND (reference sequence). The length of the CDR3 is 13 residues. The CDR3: CASSVAGGETQYF. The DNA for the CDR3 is TGTGCCAGTAGTGTAGCGGGGGGAGAGACCCAGTACTTC.

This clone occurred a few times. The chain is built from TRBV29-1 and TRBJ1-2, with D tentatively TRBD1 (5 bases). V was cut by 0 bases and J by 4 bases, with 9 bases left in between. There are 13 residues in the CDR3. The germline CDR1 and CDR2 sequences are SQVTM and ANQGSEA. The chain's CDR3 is CSVEDDQGYGYTF. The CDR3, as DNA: TGCAGCGTTGAAGATGATCAGGGCTATGGCTACACCTTC.

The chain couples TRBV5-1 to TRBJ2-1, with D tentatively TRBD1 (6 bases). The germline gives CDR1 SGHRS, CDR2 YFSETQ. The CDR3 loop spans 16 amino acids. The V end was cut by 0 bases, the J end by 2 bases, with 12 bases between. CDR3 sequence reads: CASSLALGQTYNEQFF. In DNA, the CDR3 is TGCGCCAGCAGCTTGGCGTTGGGACAAACCTACAATGAGCAGTTCTTC.

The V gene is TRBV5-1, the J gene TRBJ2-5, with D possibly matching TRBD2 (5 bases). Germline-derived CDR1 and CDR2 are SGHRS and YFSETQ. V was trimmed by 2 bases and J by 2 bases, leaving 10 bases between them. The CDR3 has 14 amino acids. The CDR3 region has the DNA TGCGCCAGCAGCTTCGGACTGTCGCAAGAGACCCAGTACTTC. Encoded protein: CASSFGLSQETQYF.

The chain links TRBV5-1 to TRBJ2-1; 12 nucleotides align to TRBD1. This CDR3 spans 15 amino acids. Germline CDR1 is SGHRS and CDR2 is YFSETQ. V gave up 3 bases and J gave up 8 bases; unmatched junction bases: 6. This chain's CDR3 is CASSWGQGAADEQFF. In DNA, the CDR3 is TGCGCCAGCAGCTGGGGACAGGGGGCAGCAGATGAGCAGTTCTTC.

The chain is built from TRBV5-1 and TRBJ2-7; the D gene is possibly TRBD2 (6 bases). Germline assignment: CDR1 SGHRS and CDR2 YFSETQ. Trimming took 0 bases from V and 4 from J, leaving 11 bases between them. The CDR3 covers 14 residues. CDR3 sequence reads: CASSLEVGRYEQYF. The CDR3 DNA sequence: TGCGCCAGCAGCTTGGAAGTAGGGAGGTACGAGCAGTACTTC.

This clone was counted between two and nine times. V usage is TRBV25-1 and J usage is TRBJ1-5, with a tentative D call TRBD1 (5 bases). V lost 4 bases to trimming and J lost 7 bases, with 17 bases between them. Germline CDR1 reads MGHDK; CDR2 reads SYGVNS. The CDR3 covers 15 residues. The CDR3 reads CASSGRDWLRQPQHF. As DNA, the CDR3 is TGTGCCAGCAGTGGTAGGGACTGGCTAAGACAGCCCCAGCATTTT.

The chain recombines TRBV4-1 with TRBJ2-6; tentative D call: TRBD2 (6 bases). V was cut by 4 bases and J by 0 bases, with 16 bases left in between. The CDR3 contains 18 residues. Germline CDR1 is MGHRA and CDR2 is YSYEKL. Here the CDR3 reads CASSLVVGGTSGANVLTF. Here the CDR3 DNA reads TGCGCCAGCAGCCTAGTCGTAGGAGGGACCTCTGGGGCCAACGTCCTGACTTTC.

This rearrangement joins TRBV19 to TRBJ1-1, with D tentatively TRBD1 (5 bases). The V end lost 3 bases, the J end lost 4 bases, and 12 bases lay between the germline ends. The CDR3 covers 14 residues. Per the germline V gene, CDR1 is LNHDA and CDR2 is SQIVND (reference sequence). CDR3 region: CASSMIGGGTEAFF. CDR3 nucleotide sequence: TGTGCCAGTAGTATGATCGGGGGGGGCACTGAAGCTTTCTTT.

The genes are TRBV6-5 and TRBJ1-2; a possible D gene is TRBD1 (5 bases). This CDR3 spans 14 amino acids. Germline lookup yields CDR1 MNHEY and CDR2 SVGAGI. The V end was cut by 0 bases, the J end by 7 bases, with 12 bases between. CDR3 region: CASSYSRQPPGYTF. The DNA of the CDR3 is TGTGCCAGCAGTTACTCTCGACAGCCTCCTGGCTACACCTTC.

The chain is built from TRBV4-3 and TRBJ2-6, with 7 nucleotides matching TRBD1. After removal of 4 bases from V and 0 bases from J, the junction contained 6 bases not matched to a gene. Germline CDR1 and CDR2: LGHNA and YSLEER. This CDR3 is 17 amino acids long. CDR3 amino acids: CASSPNDRVSGANVLTF. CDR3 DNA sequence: TGCGCCAGCAGCCCAAACGACAGGGTCTCTGGGGCCAACGTCCTGACTTTC.

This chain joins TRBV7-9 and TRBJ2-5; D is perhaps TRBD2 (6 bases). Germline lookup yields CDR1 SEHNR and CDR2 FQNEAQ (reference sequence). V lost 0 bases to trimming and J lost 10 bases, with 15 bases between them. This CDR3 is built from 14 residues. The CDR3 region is CASSLAGLFEVQYF. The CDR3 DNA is TGTGCCAGCAGCTTAGCGGGACTTTTTGAGGTCCAGTACTTC.

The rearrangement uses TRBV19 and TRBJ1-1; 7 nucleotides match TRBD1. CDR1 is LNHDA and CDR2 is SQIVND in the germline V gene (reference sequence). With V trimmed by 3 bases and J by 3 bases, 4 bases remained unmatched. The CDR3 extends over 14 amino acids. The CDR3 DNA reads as TGTGCCAGTAGTATTGAGGGGGCAGACACTGAAGCTTTCTTT. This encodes CASSIEGADTEAFF.

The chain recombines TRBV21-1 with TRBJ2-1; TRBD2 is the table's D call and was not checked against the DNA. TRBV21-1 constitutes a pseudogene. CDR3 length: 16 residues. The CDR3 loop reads CASSKKEPSLADEQFF. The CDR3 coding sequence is TGTGCCAGCAGCAAGAAGGAACCCTCCTTGGCGGATGAGCAGTTCTTC.

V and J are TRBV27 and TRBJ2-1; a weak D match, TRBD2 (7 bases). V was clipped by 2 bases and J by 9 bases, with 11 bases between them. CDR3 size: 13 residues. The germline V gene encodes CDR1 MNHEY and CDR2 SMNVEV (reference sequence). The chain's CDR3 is CASSLLAGAEQFF. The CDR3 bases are TGTGCCAGCAGTTTACTGGCGGGGGCTGAGCAGTTCTTC.

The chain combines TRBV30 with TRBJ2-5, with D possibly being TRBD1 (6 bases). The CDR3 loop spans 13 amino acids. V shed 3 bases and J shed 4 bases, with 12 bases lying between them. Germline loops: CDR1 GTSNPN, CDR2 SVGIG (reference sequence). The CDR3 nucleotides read TGTGCCTGGAGCCGCAGGGGTCGAGAGACCCAGTACTTC. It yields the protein CAWSRRGRETQYF.

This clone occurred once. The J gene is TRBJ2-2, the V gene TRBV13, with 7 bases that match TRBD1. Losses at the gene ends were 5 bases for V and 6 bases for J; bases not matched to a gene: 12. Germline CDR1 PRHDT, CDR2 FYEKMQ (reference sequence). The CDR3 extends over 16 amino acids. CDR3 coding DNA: TGTGCCAGCAGCGGAAAGACAGGGTTTGGGTCCGGGGAGCTGTTTTTT. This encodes CASSGKTGFGSGELFF.

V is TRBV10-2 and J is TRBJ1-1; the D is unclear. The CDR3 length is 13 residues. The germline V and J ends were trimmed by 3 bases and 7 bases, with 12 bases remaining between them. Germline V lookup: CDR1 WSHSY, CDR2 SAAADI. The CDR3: CASSDAQSGEAFF. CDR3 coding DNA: TGCGCCAGCAGTGATGCTCAATCGGGTGAAGCTTTCTTT.

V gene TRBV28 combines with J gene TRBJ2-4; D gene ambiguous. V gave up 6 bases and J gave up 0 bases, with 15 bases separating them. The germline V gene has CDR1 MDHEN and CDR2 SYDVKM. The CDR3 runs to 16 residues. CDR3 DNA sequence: TGTGCCAGCAGCCTTGGCGACTTTACAGCCAAAAACATTCAGTACTTC. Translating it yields CASSLGDFTAKNIQYF. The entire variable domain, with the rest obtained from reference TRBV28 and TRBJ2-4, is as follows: DVKVTQSSRYLVKRTGEKVFLECVQDMDHENMFWYRQDPGLGLRLIYFSYDVKMKEKGDIPEGYSVSREKKERFSLILESASTNQTSMYLCASSLGDFTAKNIQYFGAGTRLSVL.

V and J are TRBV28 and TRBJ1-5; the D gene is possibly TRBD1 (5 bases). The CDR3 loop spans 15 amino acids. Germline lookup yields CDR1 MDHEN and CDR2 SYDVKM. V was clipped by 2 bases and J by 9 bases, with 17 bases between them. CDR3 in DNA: TGTGCCAGCAGTTTACGCAGGGCTATTTATCCGCCCCAGCATTTT. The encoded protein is CASSLRRAIYPPQHF.

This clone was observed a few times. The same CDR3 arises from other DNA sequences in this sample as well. CDR3 sequence (DNA): TGTGCCAGCAGTTTCCAAAACTACGAGCAGTACTTC. Protein sequence: CASSFQNYEQYF. This chain joins TRBV28 and TRBJ2-7, with unresolved D. The CDR3 loop spans 12 amino acids. Germline-derived CDR1 and CDR2 are MDHEN and SYDVKM. Trimming removed 3 bases from V and 3 bases from J, with 6 bases in between.

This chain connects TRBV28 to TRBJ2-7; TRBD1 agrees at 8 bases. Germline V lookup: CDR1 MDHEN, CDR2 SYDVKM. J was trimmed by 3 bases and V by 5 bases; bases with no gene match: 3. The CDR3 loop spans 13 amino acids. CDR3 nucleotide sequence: TGTGCCAGCAGTCCAGGGGGCTTCTACGAGCAGTACTTC. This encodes CASSPGGFYEQYF.

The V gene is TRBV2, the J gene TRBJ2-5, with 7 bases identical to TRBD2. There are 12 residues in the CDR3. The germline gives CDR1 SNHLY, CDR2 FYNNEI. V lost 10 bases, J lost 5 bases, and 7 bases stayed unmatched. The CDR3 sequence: CANRDGRETQYF. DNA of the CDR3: TGTGCCAACCGGGACGGGAGGGAGACCCAGTACTTC. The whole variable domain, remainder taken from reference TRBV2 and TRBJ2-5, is EPEVTQTPSHQVTQMGQEVILRCVPISNHLYFYWYRQILGQKVEFLVSFYNNEISEKSEIFDDQFSVERPDGSNFTLKIRSTKLEDSAMYFCANRDGRETQYFGPGTRLLVL.